This T cell receptor (beta chain) appears in the sequencing data of a study of cytomegalovirus exposure and HLA in healthy donors. Clones were sequenced by immunoSEQ multiplex PCR, and TCRdb holds only the in-frame ones, with some missing. This table holds 150,000 to 200,000 clones, 84% found once. The CDR3 length is 14 residues. Per the germline V gene, CDR1 is LNHDA and CDR2 is SQIVND (reference sequence). V lost 4 bases to trimming and J lost 8 bases; unmatched junction nucleotides: 10. This receptor was obtained from a woman younger than 35 in good health and CMV-seropositive. This rearrangement joins TRBV19 to TRBJ1-1; TRBD1 matches 7 bases. The sequenced material came from PBMCs. The CDR3 is CASSTHARQGEAFF. Written as DNA, the CDR3 is TGTGCCAGTAGTACACATGCTAGACAGGGCGAAGCTTTCTTT.